The 9 T cell receptor beta chains listed next were all sequenced from one sample in a study of cytomegalovirus exposure and HLA in healthy donors. A multiplex PCR was run with 60 Vbeta primers and 13 Jbeta primers. Profiled with immunoSEQ multiplex PCR; TCRdb holds only in-frame clones, not every one. This table holds about 170,000 clones, around 80% found once. Sequences were obtained from PBMCs. The receptors stem from a male donor in good health and CMV-seronegative.

The chain recombines TRBV18 with TRBJ2-1; D may be TRBD1 (6 bases). The CDR3 runs 15 residues. V was cut by 6 bases and J by 2 bases, with 14 bases left in between. The V gene's germline CDR1 is KGHSH and CDR2 LQKENI. The CDR3 DNA sequence: TGTGCCAGCTCGTCCTTCAGGGACACCTACAATGAGCAGTTCTTC. Translated: CASSSFRDTYNEQFF.

The rearrangement uses TRBV5-6 and TRBJ2-5; possible D gene TRBD2, 6 bases. V gave up 0 bases and J gave up 5 bases, with 23 bases separating them. Germline V lookup: CDR1 SGHDT, CDR2 YYEEEE. The CDR3 runs to 18 residues. As DNA, the CDR3 is TGTGCCAGCAGCTTGGATCTTAGCCAGGGAGGTAATGAGGAGACCCAGTACTTC. It specifies CASSLDLSQGGNEETQYF. Full variable domain (outside the CDR3, taken from reference TRBV5-6 and TRBJ2-5): DAGVTQSPTHLIKTRGQQVTLRCSPKSGHDTVSWYQQALGQGPQFIFQYYEEEERQRGNFPDRFSGHQFPNYSSELNVNALLLGDSALYLCASSLDLSQGGNEETQYFGPGTRLLVL.

This chain uses TRBV7-8 with TRBJ2-1; TRBD1 agrees at 8 bases. Trimming cost V 1 base and J 10 bases; bases outside gene matches: 9. The CDR3 has 15 residues. In germline, CDR1 is SGHVS, CDR2 FQNEAQ. The CDR3 reads CASSLVNQGAGEQFF. CDR3 sequence (DNA): TGTGCCAGCAGCTTAGTCAACCAGGGGGCGGGGGAGCAGTTCTTC.

Of note for this clone: The germline gene is not matched at one end of the junction; a read error may be the cause. The same CDR3 can be traced to other DNA sequences in this sample. The rearrangement uses TRBV20-1 and TRBJ2-7; maybe TRBD1 (5 bases). The CDR3 consists of 11 residues. CDR1 DFQATT and CDR2 SNEGSKA come from the germline V gene (reference sequence). This CDR3 is CSARAGYEQYF. CDR3 sequence (DNA): TGCAGCGCTAGGGCAGGGTACGAGCAGTACTTC.

The rearrangement links TRBV2 to TRBJ2-1, with 12 bases identical to TRBD2. The germline CDR1 and CDR2 sequences are SNHLY and FYNNEI. This CDR3 spans 14 amino acids. V lost 4 bases and J lost 6; bases outside the gene matches: 1. The CDR3 is CASSGTSGINEQFF. CDR3 in DNA: TGTGCCAGCAGTGGGACTAGCGGGATCAATGAGCAGTTCTTC.

This clone was detected a few times. V usage is TRBV7-2 and J usage is TRBJ1-1; 7 bases map to TRBD1. With V trimmed by 8 bases and J by 11 bases, 14 bases remained unmatched. The CDR3 consists of 13 residues. The V gene's germline CDR1 is SGHTA and CDR2 FQGNSA. The CDR3, as DNA: TGTGCCAGCCAGGACCAGGGGACAGTCCGGGCTTTCTTT. Protein sequence: CASQDQGTVRAFF.

This clone showed up just once. V is TRBV29-1 and J is TRBJ2-7; D is perhaps TRBD1 (6 bases). Germline values: CDR1 SQVTM, CDR2 ANQGSEA. Trimming pared 6 bases from V and 1 base from J, leaving 19 bases between. The CDR3 has 15 residues. The CDR3 sequence: CSVTRTEPYSYEQYF. The CDR3 nucleotides read TGCAGCGTAACTCGGACAGAACCTTATTCCTACGAGCAGTACTTC.

V is TRBV18 and J is TRBJ2-3, with TRBD2 matching over 7 bases. The V gene's germline CDR1 is KGHSH and CDR2 LQKENI. Losses at the gene ends were 6 bases for V and 0 bases for J; bases not matched to a gene: 9. The CDR3 spans 16 residues. CDR3 nucleotide sequence: TGTGCCAGCTCCCGCTCTAGCGGCCCTAGCACAGATACGCAGTATTTT. It translates to CASSRSSGPSTDTQYF.

This sequence joins TRBV18 and TRBJ1-2; D possibly corresponds to TRBD1 (5 bases). The length of the CDR3 is 14 residues. In germline, CDR1 is KGHSH, CDR2 LQKENI. Trimming removed 3 bases from V and 4 bases from J, with 12 bases in between. The CDR3: CASSPSGASYGYTF. CDR3 bases: TGTGCCAGCTCACCCAGCGGGGCTTCCTATGGCTACACCTTC. Variable domain in full (rest from reference TRBV18 and TRBJ1-2): NAGVMQNPRHLVRRRGQEARLRCSPMKGHSHVYWYRQLPEEGLKFMVYLQKENIIDESGMPKERFSAEFPKEGPSILRIQQVVRGDSAAYFCASSPSGASYGYTFGSGTRLTVV.